This section outlines one TCR beta chain sequence together with its context. Its cognate antigen is unknown. This entry belongs to a study of shared clonotypes between healthy human individuals. Looking at the study overall: Three plates were used per donor for CD4 naive, three for CD4 memory, two for CD8 naive and one for CD8 memory. Study-wide findings and caveats: Among the subsets, naive ones generally showed larger estimated richness than memory ones.

Sequencing was performed with immunoSEQ multiplex PCR; in TCRdb, only in-frame clones are kept and a portion is missing. The sample includes 2 million to 2.5 million clones, more than 85% of them seen just once. V lost 6 bases and J 4 bases, leaving 8 bases between the germline ends. Germline CDR1 and CDR2: MNHEY and SVGAGI. The length of the CDR3 is 12 residues. This TCR came from a man aged 18 to 35 in good health. Some clones in this sample may be carry-over from other donors' samples. Sequencing input: naive CD4+ T cells from PBMCs. Subset: CD45RA+ positively selected. The rearrangement joins TRBV6-5 to TRBJ2-3; D is uncertain. The CDR3 bases are TGTGCCAGCAGCCCGTCGGCAGATACGCAGTATTTT. This gives the protein CASSPSADTQYF.